The clone carrying this T cell receptor beta chain turned up a few times. The CDR3 is 15 residues long. V was shortened by 0 bases and J by 4 bases, with 13 bases between the two germline ends. CDR1 SGDLS and CDR2 YYNGEE come from the germline V gene. This sample was included in a study of blood T cell repertoires in COVID-19. Original processing methods: Amplified reference gene primers provided the basis for estimating nucleated cell counts. The method was immunoSEQ multiplex PCR; TCRdb's version includes in-frame clones alone and lacks a portion of them. Clone size and the V and J calls come from that table; the DNA yielded D and trimming. This table holds 150,000 to 200,000 clones, 80% to 90% found once.

The clonotype originates from a man between 60 and 70 years old with acute or convalescent COVID-19. V and J are TRBV9 and TRBJ1-2; no reliable D call. Sample: peripheral blood. In DNA form, the CDR3 reads TGTGCCAGCAGCGTAGGTCGAAGCCTTGGCTATGGCTACACCTTC. It translates to CASSVGRSLGYGYTF.